The 27 T cell receptor beta chains below come from one sample, sequenced in a study of vaccination and CD4 T cells after COVID-19. Which antigens these TCRs recognize remains unknown. The Oncomine TCR Beta short-read assay sequenced DNA from cultured CD4+ T cells. TCRdb ran MiXCR on the PCR reads and lists one entry per CDR3 protein. The repertoire holds about 10,000 distinct CDR3 sequences, with about 64% as singletons. Treatment denoted: approximately nine-day PBMC culture with coronavirus spike peptide pools or control peptides (ViraFEST assay). The sequencing input was CD4+ T cells from blood, cultured in vitro. The receptors originated from a human donor who had recovered from COVID-19.

This clonotype was counted a single time. Mismatch with germline at one junction end may stem from a read error. J is TRBJ2-1 and V is TRBV20-1; 10 bases fit TRBD2. Germline assignment: CDR1 DFQATT and CDR2 SNEGSKA (reference sequence). The CDR3 sequence is 16 residues long. The CDR3 spells CCASGSRLAGRNEQFF. In DNA, the CDR3 is TGCTGTGCTAGTGGATCGAGACTAGCGGGCCGCAATGAGCAGTTCTTC.

V usage is TRBV28 and J usage is TRBJ2-3, with 12 bases matching TRBD2. V lost 5 bases to trimming and J lost 0 bases; unmatched junction nucleotides: 3. Germline assignment: CDR1 MDHEN and CDR2 SYDVKM. The CDR3 loop spans 16 amino acids. CDR3 sequence: CASSLAGGPSTDTQYF. CDR3 sequence (DNA): TGTGCCAGCAGTCTAGCGGGAGGGCCGAGCACAGATACGCAGTATTTT.

J is TRBJ2-5 and V is TRBV11-1; D possibly corresponds to TRBD2 (8 bases). V lost 4 bases and J lost 1, with 13 bases in between. CDR3 size: 15 residues. Germline V gene data show CDR1 as SGHAT and CDR2 as FQDESV (reference sequence). CDR3 nucleotides: TGTGCCAGCAGCTGGACAGGACTAGCCCAAGAGACCCAGTACTTC. Translation gives CASSWTGLAQETQYF.

This clonotype has a handful of counts. Here the CDR3 reads CASQTGGAETQYF. The CDR3 nucleotides read TGTGCCAGTCAAACAGGGGGCGCGGAGACCCAGTACTTC. The chain couples TRBV27 to TRBJ2-5, with 9 bases identical to TRBD1. The CDR3 totals 13 residues. Losses at the gene ends were 9 bases for V and 5 bases for J; bases not matched to a gene: 7. Germline loops: CDR1 MNHEY, CDR2 SMNVEV (reference sequence).

The chain links TRBV6-5 to TRBJ1-2; D is perhaps TRBD1 (5 bases). CDR3 length equals 14 residues. V shed 4 bases and J shed 7 bases, with 16 bases lying between them. Germline V gene data show CDR1 as MNHEY and CDR2 as SVGAGI. CDR3 coding DNA: TGTGCCAGCAGTTTAGTATCGGGGCATAGTGGCTACACCTTC. This gives the protein CASSLVSGHSGYTF.

The CDR3 nucleotides read TGTGCCAGCAGCTCACCGGGACGGCGGACCTACGAGCAGTACTTC. It is translated as CASSSPGRRTYEQYF. The chain carries TRBV7-8 and TRBJ2-7; D could derive from TRBD1 or TRBD2 (5 bases each). The V gene lost 4 bases and the J gene lost 2 bases, with 15 bases spanning the gap. CDR3 length equals 15 residues. CDR1 and CDR2 (germline): SGHVS, FQNEAQ.

This chain uses TRBV2 with TRBJ2-2; the match to TRBD2 covers 9 bases. J gave up 14 bases and V 4 bases, and 5 bases lay outside the gene matches. The germline V gene has CDR1 SNHLY and CDR2 FYNNEI. The CDR3 contains 12 residues. This CDR3 is CASSGRGGTLFF. The CDR3 DNA sequence: TGTGCCAGCAGTGGGCGGGGGGGCACTCTGTTTTTT.

This chain links TRBV6-2 or TRBV6-3 with TRBJ1-2; D perhaps matches TRBD1 (5 bases). Looked up from germline, CDR1 is MNHEY and CDR2 is SVGEGT. Trimming cost V 5 bases and J 4 bases, with 20 bases left between them. This CDR3 contains 16 residues. CDR3 sequence: CASSRTSGRGSYGYTF. CDR3 bases: TGTGCCAGCAGTCGAACCTCAGGGAGGGGTTCCTATGGCTACACCTTC.

The chain couples TRBV2 to TRBJ2-7, with 10 bases matching TRBD2. The CDR3 is 13 residues long. Trimming removed 10 bases from V and 4 bases from J; junction bases left unmatched: 7. In germline, CDR1 is SNHLY, CDR2 FYNNEI. The CDR3 DNA reads TGTGCCACCGATCGACTAGCGGGTTACGAGCAGTACTTC. Its translation: CATDRLAGYEQYF.

The chain couples TRBV20-1 to TRBJ2-3; possibly TRBD2 for D (5 bases). The V gene's germline CDR1 is DFQATT and CDR2 SNEGSKA (reference sequence). With 5 bases removed from V and 6 bases from J, the gap between germline ends came to 12 bases. The length of the CDR3 is 12 residues. CDR3 sequence reads: CSAPRTYDTQYF. The CDR3 DNA reads TGCAGTGCTCCCAGGACTTATGATACGCAGTATTTT.

The V call is TRBV7-2, the J call TRBJ1-2; no reliable D call. V lost 4 bases, J lost 8 bases, and 17 bases lay in between. Germline values: CDR1 SGHTA, CDR2 FQGNSA. The CDR3 runs 14 residues. The CDR3, as DNA: TGTGCCAGCAGCTCCTTGGCGGGGTTTGTCGGCTACACCTTC. Protein: CASSSLAGFVGYTF.

This clonotype has just a few counts. The chain is built from TRBV7-6 and TRBJ1-1; D is perhaps TRBD1 (5 bases). This CDR3 is 16 amino acids long. Per germline, CDR1 SGHVS and CDR2 FNYEAQ. V gave up 6 bases and J gave up 2 bases, with 19 bases separating them. The CDR3 spells CASSRGSTRDNTEAFF. The CDR3 DNA is TGTGCCAGCAGTAGGGGATCGACGCGGGATAACACTGAAGCTTTCTTT. Full variable domain (outside the CDR3, taken from reference TRBV7-6 and TRBJ1-1): GAGVSQSPRYKVTKRGQDVALRCDPISGHVSLYWYRQALGQGPEFLTYFNYEAQQDKSGLPNDRFSAERPEGSISTLTIQRTEQRDSAMYRCASSRGSTRDNTEAFFGQGTRLTVV.

The rearrangement joins TRBV20-1 to TRBJ2-1; 15 nucleotides align to TRBD2. This CDR3 comprises 17 residues. Germline assignment: CDR1 DFQATT and CDR2 SNEGSKA (reference sequence). Trimming at V came to 5 bases and at J to 0 bases, leaving 5 bases not matched to a gene. In DNA form, the CDR3 reads TGCAGTGCTCTGGGACTAGCGGGAGGACGCTCCTACAATGAGCAGTTCTTC. Translating gives CSALGLAGGRSYNEQFF.

This chain links TRBV20-1 with TRBJ2-7; D might be TRBD1 (6 bases). Germline V CDR1 and CDR2: DFQATT, SNEGSKA (reference sequence). The CDR3 spans 14 residues. Trimming stripped 2 bases from V and 1 base from J, with 12 bases between. The CDR3 DNA reads TGCAGTGCTAGATACGGACAGATATCCTACGAGCAGTACTTC. It yields the protein CSARYGQISYEQYF.

Only a few counts were recorded for this clonotype. The chain is built from TRBV20-1 and TRBJ1-5, with D possibly being TRBD1 (6 bases). Germline V lookup: CDR1 DFQATT, CDR2 SNEGSKA (reference sequence). With 3 bases removed from V and 10 bases from J, the gap between germline ends came to 16 bases. The CDR3 loop spans 13 amino acids. The CDR3, as DNA: TGCAGTGCTAGGGGGGACAAGGGTCATCCCCAGCATTTT. Its translation: CSARGDKGHPQHF.

The chain recombines TRBV12-3 or TRBV12-4 with TRBJ2-7, with TRBD2 matching 7 bases. This CDR3 has 15 amino acids. Germline trimming cut 1 base from V and 3 bases from J; bases unmatched to any gene: 6. The CDR3: CASSLGLAVIYEQYF. CDR3 nucleotides: TGTGCCAGCAGTTTAGGTCTAGCGGTGATCTACGAGCAGTACTTC.

The gene calls are TRBV7-9 and TRBJ2-1; maybe TRBD2 (5 bases). The germline CDR1 and CDR2 sequences are SEHNR and FQNEAQ (reference sequence). V was pared by 5 bases and J by 6 bases, with 11 bases between. The CDR3 covers 13 residues. CDR3 sequence: CASSGSLGNEQFF. The CDR3 bases are TGTGCCAGCAGCGGGAGTTTGGGCAATGAGCAGTTCTTC.

The table lists this clonotype with a count of one. V usage is TRBV7-2 and J usage is TRBJ1-1, with a weak D call TRBD1 (5 bases). CDR1 and CDR2 (germline): SGHTA, FQGNSA. This CDR3 is 14 amino acids long. V dropped 6 bases and J dropped 5 bases, with 16 bases sitting between them. The CDR3 nucleotides read TGTGCCAGCAGGGAGCGGGACGGGCGAACTGAAGCTTTCTTT. Amino acids: CASRERDGRTEAFF.

The chain has TRBV7-6 and TRBJ2-1; D may be TRBD2 (5 bases). The germline CDR1 and CDR2 sequences are SGHVS and FNYEAQ. The CDR3 covers 17 residues. V was pared by 2 bases and J by 0 bases, with 14 bases between. Here the CDR3 reads CASSLRGPTSSYNEQFF. CDR3 DNA sequence: TGTGCCAGCAGCTTACGAGGGCCAACCAGCTCCTACAATGAGCAGTTCTTC.

The chain links TRBV7-8 to TRBJ2-2, with TRBD2 identical over 10 bases. Germline assignment: CDR1 SGHVS and CDR2 FQNEAQ. The junction had 5 bases not matched to a gene; V was cut back by 4 bases and J by 3 bases. There are 16 residues in the CDR3. The CDR3 DNA reads as TGTGCCAGCAGCTCAAGCGGGGGGGCCGACACCGGGGAGCTGTTTTTT. This encodes CASSSSGGADTGELFF.

On this clonotype: One junction end does not reproduce the germline sequence, and a read error may be involved. This rearrangement joins TRBV7-9 to TRBJ2-1; the D is unclear. The CDR3 spans 12 residues. From germline, CDR1 is SEHNR and CDR2 FQNEAQ (reference sequence). The DNA of the CDR3 is TGCGCCAGCAGCCACGGCAGGTTAGGGCAGTTCTTC. As protein: CASSHGRLGQFF.

V usage is TRBV19 and J usage is TRBJ2-3; 8 positions match TRBD2. The CDR3 has 15 residues. The germline V gene encodes CDR1 LNHDA and CDR2 SQIVND (reference sequence). The ends lost 3 bases at V and 4 bases at J; junction bases unmatched: 6. DNA of the CDR3: TGTGCCAGTAGTATCAGAGCGGGGGCGTCAGATACGCAGTATTTT. This encodes CASSIRAGASDTQYF.

The chain recombines TRBV5-6 with TRBJ1-1; D is perhaps TRBD1 (6 bases). Germline-derived CDR1 and CDR2 are SGHDT and YYEEEE. The V gene lost 0 bases and the J gene lost 10 bases, with 13 bases spanning the gap. The CDR3 extends over 13 amino acids. Here the CDR3 reads CASSLVRGRIAFF. The CDR3 region has the DNA TGTGCCAGCAGCTTGGTGCGGGGGCGCATAGCTTTCTTT.

The CDR3 here is CASSYSAGSYNEQFF. The CDR3 DNA reads TGTGCCAGCAGTTACTCGGCGGGCTCCTACAATGAGCAGTTCTTC. V is TRBV6-5 and J is TRBJ2-1; possibly TRBD2 for D (5 bases). V shed 0 bases and J shed 0 bases, with 6 bases lying between them. CDR3 length: 15 amino acids. From germline, CDR1 is MNHEY and CDR2 SVGAGI.

The J gene is TRBJ1-2, the V gene TRBV10-3; D call uncertain. The CDR3 length is 13 residues. Germline CDR1 is ENHRY and CDR2 is SYGVKD. V was clipped by 4 bases and J by 4 bases, with 10 bases between them. CDR3 loop: CAISVDDTYGYTF. CDR3 nucleotide sequence: TGTGCCATCAGTGTGGATGACACCTATGGCTACACCTTC.

V gene TRBV6-5 combines with J gene TRBJ2-5, with D uncertain. The V end was cut by 4 bases, the J end by 5 bases, with 11 bases between. The germline gives CDR1 MNHEY, CDR2 SVGAGI. This CDR3 comprises 13 residues. The DNA of the CDR3 is TGTGCCAGCAGTTCGAGTAGCCTGGAGACCCAGTACTTC. As protein: CASSSSSLETQYF.

This chain joins TRBV20-1 and TRBJ1-1; possibly TRBD1 for D (5 bases). The CDR3 covers 14 residues. Germline V gives CDR1 DFQATT, CDR2 SNEGSKA (reference sequence). V lost 6 bases and J 0 bases, leaving 14 bases between the germline ends. The CDR3 reads CSARGGRVNTEAFF. CDR3 DNA: TGCAGTGCCCGAGGCGGCAGGGTGAACACTGAAGCTTTCTTT.